The source of this T cell receptor beta chain is a study of CD8 T cells in ankylosing spondylitis. Notes on the study in general: Ankylosing spondylitis blood appeared to be characterized by a TCR beta motif of several highly homologous variants. Disease-linked clones proved CD8+ and comparatively uncommon in peripheral blood. As reported, disease-linked clones showed significant enrichment in matched ankylosing spondylitis synovial fluid. Earlier authors reported some of these motif variants in reactive arthritis synovial fluid and blood.

TCRdb recomputed calls from the 5' RACE reads with MiXCR, one row per CDR3 protein. This repertoire shows some 330,000 distinct CDR3 sequences, less than 10% found once; its top ten account for roughly 15%. This clonotype was found a few times. Its antigen is not identified. Germline lookup yields CDR1 SGDLS and CDR2 YYNGEE. This CDR3 is built from 15 residues. V dropped 2 bases and J dropped 10; count of bases not matched to a gene: 9. Sequenced input: blood, either unsorted or a sorted T cell fraction (not recorded which). This clonotype was sampled from a male donor with ankylosing spondylitis. The chain is built from TRBV9 and TRBJ2-1; TRBD2 matches 10 bases. The CDR3 sequence: CASSVRLAGVGEQFF. The CDR3 nucleotides read TGTGCCAGCAGCGTCCGGCTAGCGGGAGTCGGGGAGCAGTTCTTC.